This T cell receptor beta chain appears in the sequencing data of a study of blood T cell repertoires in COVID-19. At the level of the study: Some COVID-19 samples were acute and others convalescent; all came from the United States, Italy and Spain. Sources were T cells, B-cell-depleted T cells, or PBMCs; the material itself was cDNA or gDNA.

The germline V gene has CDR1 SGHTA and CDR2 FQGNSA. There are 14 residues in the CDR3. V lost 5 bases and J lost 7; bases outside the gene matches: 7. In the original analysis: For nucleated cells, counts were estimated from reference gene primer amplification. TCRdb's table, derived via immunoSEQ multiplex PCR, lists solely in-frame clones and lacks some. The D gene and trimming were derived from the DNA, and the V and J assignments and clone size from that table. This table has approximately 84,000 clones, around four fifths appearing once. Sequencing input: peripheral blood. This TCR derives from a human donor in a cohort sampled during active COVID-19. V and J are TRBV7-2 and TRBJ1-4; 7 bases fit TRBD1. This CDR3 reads CASSLDRAGEKLFF. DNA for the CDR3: TGTGCCAGCAGCCTTGACAGGGCTGGTGAAAAACTGTTTTTT.